Following are 12 T cell receptor beta chains from one sample sequenced in a study of PD-1 blockade in classical Hodgkin lymphoma. Produced via immunoSEQ multiplex PCR; TCRdb's table is partial and in-frame only. This table holds around 29,000 clones, roughly 80% found once. The time point was: cycle 4 day 1 (C4D1), after 6 weeks of nivolumab. Each patient relapsed following autologous stem cell transplantation, and prior brentuximab vedotin exposure differed. CD4+ T cells were purified from thawed PBMCs by negative selection. The input for sequencing was CD4+ T cells from blood, taken before the fourth cycle of nivolumab. Receptors were obtained from a human donor with classical Hodgkin lymphoma.

This chain connects TRBV5-1 to TRBJ2-7; 10 bases fit TRBD1. The CDR3 totals 15 residues. Germline V gene lookup returns CDR1 SGHRS and CDR2 YFSETQ. The ends lost 0 bases at V and 4 bases at J; junction bases unmatched: 4. This CDR3 reads CASSLEGGQGYEQYF. For the CDR3, the DNA is TGCGCCAGCAGCTTGGAGGGGGGACAGGGGTACGAGCAGTACTTC.

The V gene is TRBV6-5, the J gene TRBJ2-1; 7 positions agree with TRBD1. Trimming at V came to 5 bases and at J to 4 bases, leaving 5 bases not matched to a gene. CDR1 and CDR2 (germline): MNHEY, SVGAGI. The CDR3 spans 14 residues. CDR3 amino acids: CASSPGQIYNEQFF. In DNA form, the CDR3 reads TGTGCCAGCAGTCCGGGACAGATTTACAATGAGCAGTTCTTC.

This sequence joins TRBV2 and TRBJ2-6, with 11 positions matching TRBD1. Germline CDR1 and CDR2: SNHLY and FYNNEI. The J segment lost 1 base and the V segment lost 8 bases, leaving 1 base of the junction unmatched. The CDR3 extends over 15 amino acids. CDR3 sequence (DNA): TGTGCCAGCGGGACAGGGGGTTCTGGGGCCAACGTCCTGACTTTC. Protein: CASGTGGSGANVLTF. Combining the CDR3 with reference TRBV2 and TRBJ2-6 gives the whole variable domain EPEVTQTPSHQVTQMGQEVILRCVPISNHLYFYWYRQILGQKVEFLVSFYNNEISEKSEIFDDQFSVERPDGSNFTLKIRSTKLEDSAMYFCASGTGGSGANVLTFGAGSRLTVL.

The chain recombines TRBV6-5 with TRBJ2-5; 9 bases fit TRBD1. The CDR3 runs 14 residues. V lost 6 bases to trimming and J lost 5 bases; unmatched junction nucleotides: 7. Per germline, CDR1 MNHEY and CDR2 SVGAGI. The CDR3: CASRGTGLGETQYF. CDR3 DNA: TGTGCCAGCAGGGGGACAGGGTTAGGCGAGACCCAGTACTTC.

CDR3 loop: CASSLYVLNTEAFF. The CDR3 DNA follows: TGTGCCAGCAGCTTATACGTACTGAACACTGAAGCTTTCTTT. This chain connects TRBV11-2 to TRBJ1-1; D gene unclear. From germline, CDR1 is SGHAT and CDR2 FQNNGV. The CDR3 is 14 residues long. With 2 bases removed from V and 0 bases from J, the gap between germline ends came to 7 bases. Drawing the rest from reference TRBV11-2 and TRBJ1-1, the complete variable domain is EAGVAQSPRYKIIEKRQSVAFWCNPISGHATLYWYQQILGQGPKLLIQFQNNGVVDDSQLPKDRFSAERLKGVDSTLKIQPAKLEDSAVYLCASSLYVLNTEAFFGQGTRLTVV.

The CDR3 reads CASSPGATVANQPQHF. CDR3 sequence (DNA): TGTGCCAGCAGCCCAGGAGCGACTGTCGCGAATCAGCCCCAGCATTTT. The chain has TRBV7-9 and TRBJ1-5; D is unresolved. This CDR3 is 16 amino acids long. Germline V CDR1 and CDR2: SEHNR, FQNEAQ (reference sequence). Trimming removed 5 bases at V and 4 bases at J, with 18 bases between.

This chain links TRBV6-1 with TRBJ1-4; D gene uncertain. CDR1 MNHNS and CDR2 SASEGT come from the germline V gene. Trimming took 2 bases from V and 3 from J, leaving 10 bases between them. The CDR3 covers 15 residues. CDR3 residues: CASSESPTANEKLFF. The CDR3 DNA follows: TGTGCCAGCAGTGAAAGCCCCACGGCTAATGAAAAACTGTTTTTT.

The chain joins TRBV5-1 to TRBJ2-1, with D possibly being TRBD1 or TRBD2 (5 bases each). Between the trimmed V and J ends, which lost 0 bases and 7 bases, there was a span of 20 bases. Germline assignment: CDR1 SGHRS and CDR2 YFSETQ. The CDR3 sequence is 17 residues long. The CDR3 bases are TGCGCCAGCAGCTTGGCCATTGGGGACCCTACGAGAAATGAGCAGTTCTTC. Its translation: CASSLAIGDPTRNEQFF.

The chain links TRBV28 to TRBJ1-3; possible D gene TRBD1, 6 bases. Trimming shortened V by 6 bases and J by 4 bases, and 19 bases separated the two germline ends. Per the germline V gene, CDR1 is MDHEN and CDR2 is SYDVKM. The CDR3 is 16 amino acids. The CDR3 region has the DNA TGTGCCAGCAGACCACTGGGGGGCGGAATAGGAAACACCATATATTTT. Encoded protein: CASRPLGGGIGNTIYF.

There are a few counts of this clone. V usage is TRBV6-4 and J usage is TRBJ1-6; D uncertain. V gave up 4 bases and J gave up 7 bases, with 8 bases separating them. The germline V gene encodes CDR1 MRHNA and CDR2 SNTAGT. The CDR3 has 13 amino acids. The DNA for the CDR3 is TGTGCCAGCAGTGTTCAACCAAATTCACCCCTCCACTTT. As protein: CASSVQPNSPLHF.

On this clone itself: Relative to the germline gene, one junction end is altered; a read error may explain this. This chain connects TRBV6-6 to TRBJ2-7; D unclear. The CDR3 has 12 residues. Germline CDR1 is MNHNY and CDR2 is SVGAGI (reference sequence). DNA for the CDR3: TGTGCCAGCAGAGCCGACTCCCACGAGCAGTACTTC. Amino acids: CASRADSHEQYF.

This clone occurred a few times. This chain connects TRBV28 to TRBJ1-1; tentative D call: TRBD1 (5 bases). The CDR3 has 15 residues. Trimming stripped 4 bases from V and 4 bases from J, with 16 bases between. The germline V gene has CDR1 MDHEN and CDR2 SYDVKM. CDR3 protein: CASSSLRGAGTEAFF. CDR3 nucleotide sequence: TGTGCCAGCAGTTCCTTGAGGGGCGCTGGCACTGAAGCTTTCTTT.